A single sample is the source of the 16 T cell receptor beta chains below, sequenced in a study of T cells in Graves' hyperthyroidism and ophthalmopathy. RNA transcripts gave rise to amplified TCR beta CDR3 regions. With the HTBI primer set, the TCR CDR3 went through a first round of RT-PCR. A single record per CDR3 protein comes from TCRdb applying MiXCR to the multiplex PCR reads. The sample has about 130,000 distinct CDR3 sequences, about 20% seen once. Sequenced material: blood. The receptors here all came from a woman aged 45 to 65 with Graves' hyperthyroidism that later progressed to Graves' ophthalmopathy.

The sample holds many counts of this clonotype. J is TRBJ1-1 and V is TRBV29-1; the D is unclear. Germline V gene data show CDR1 as SQVTM and CDR2 as ANQGSEA. V lost 3 bases and J 7 bases, leaving 6 bases between the germline ends. This CDR3 has 10 amino acids. DNA for the CDR3: TGCAGCGTTGACAACCTTGAAGCTTTCTTT. This encodes CSVDNLEAFF.

The table lists this clonotype with many counts. This chain uses TRBV11-2 with TRBJ1-3; no clear D gene. The germline V gene encodes CDR1 SGHAT and CDR2 FQNNGV. V lost 0 bases to trimming and J lost 4 bases, with 7 bases between them. The CDR3 has 14 amino acids. The CDR3 DNA sequence: TGTGCCAGCAGCTTAGACGCTGGAGGAAACACCATATATTTT. This gives the protein CASSLDAGGNTIYF. The full variable domain, its missing parts supplied by reference TRBV11-2 and TRBJ1-3, is EAGVAQSPRYKIIEKRQSVAFWCNPISGHATLYWYQQILGQGPKLLIQFQNNGVVDDSQLPKDRFSAERLKGVDSTLKIQPAKLEDSAVYLCASSLDAGGNTIYFGEGSWLTVV.

This clonotype was picked up many times. The rearrangement uses TRBV20-1 and TRBJ2-1; the match to TRBD2 covers 9 bases. The CDR3 is 15 amino acids. The J segment lost 10 bases and the V segment lost 0 bases, leaving 10 bases of the junction unmatched. Germline V gene sequence: CDR1 DFQATT, CDR2 SNEGSKA (reference sequence). CDR3 region: CSARDVGSGSDEQFF. CDR3 in DNA: TGCAGTGCTAGAGATGTTGGTAGCGGGAGTGACGAGCAGTTCTTC.

This clonotype was observed a handful of times. At one boundary the junction diverges from the germline segment, which might be a read error. The chain is built from TRBV7-7 and TRBJ2-6, with D hard to call. The CDR3 spans 14 residues. Germline CDR1 and CDR2: SSHAT and FNYEAQ (reference sequence). CDR3 nucleotide sequence: TGTGCTAGCAGCTTAAGCACTGGGGCCAACGTCCTGACTTTC. Translating gives CASSLSTGANVLTF.

This clonotype was detected a few times. The V and J genes are TRBV6-2 or TRBV6-3 and TRBJ1-6; possibly TRBD1 for D (5 bases). The germline gives CDR1 MNHEY, CDR2 SVGEGT. The CDR3 is made up of 14 amino acids. V was clipped by 7 bases and J by 9 bases, with 16 bases between them. CDR3 region: CASNGGAVSSPLHF. CDR3 bases: TGTGCCAGCAATGGAGGGGCAGTCAGTTCACCCCTCCACTTT.

V usage is TRBV20-1 and J usage is TRBJ2-2; 7 nucleotides line up with TRBD1. The CDR3 is made up of 12 amino acids. V dropped 7 bases and J dropped 6; count of bases not matched to a gene: 5. CDR1 DFQATT and CDR2 SNEGSKA come from the germline V gene (reference sequence). The CDR3 protein is CSGRGHAGELFF. The CDR3 DNA follows: TGCAGTGGAAGGGGGCATGCCGGGGAGCTGTTTTTT.

In this sample, this clonotype turned up many times. This chain connects TRBV3-1 to TRBJ2-7; maybe TRBD1 (6 bases). V lost 6 bases and J lost 3, with 12 bases in between. The CDR3 covers 13 residues. The germline V gene encodes CDR1 LGHDT and CDR2 YNNKEL (reference sequence). The CDR3 DNA is TGTGCCAGCAGTCTCGTACAGGGCTACGAGCAGTACTTC. The encoded protein is CASSLVQGYEQYF.

A few counts support this clonotype. This chain joins TRBV5-6 and TRBJ2-1; 7 bases line up with TRBD2. V lost 0 bases, J lost 2 bases, and 8 bases stayed unmatched. The CDR3 totals 17 residues. CDR1 and CDR2 from the germline V gene are SGHDT and YYEEEE. CDR3: CASSLGSRERTYNEQFF. As DNA, the CDR3 is TGTGCCAGCAGCTTGGGTTCGCGGGAGAGGACCTACAATGAGCAGTTCTTC.

This rearrangement joins TRBV28 to TRBJ2-2; no reliable D call. Per germline, CDR1 MDHEN and CDR2 SYDVKM. V lost 2 bases to trimming and J lost 1 base, with 5 bases between them. The CDR3 contains 14 residues. The CDR3 DNA sequence: TGTGCCAGCAGTTTACGAAGGAACACCGGGGAGCTGTTTTTT. It specifies CASSLRRNTGELFF.

This clonotype was seen repeatedly, ten times or more. This sequence joins TRBV28 and TRBJ2-1; 8 bases align to TRBD1. The junction had 6 bases not matched to a gene; V was cut back by 6 bases and J by 5 bases. Per the germline V gene, CDR1 is MDHEN and CDR2 is SYDVKM. The CDR3 is 14 residues long. CDR3 bases: TGTGCCAGCAGACCGGACAGGGTGAACAATGAGCAGTTCTTC. This encodes CASRPDRVNNEQFF.

The chain links TRBV7-2 to TRBJ2-7, with 8 bases identical to TRBD2. CDR3 size: 15 residues. J gave up 7 bases and V 5 bases, and 13 bases lay outside the gene matches. Germline CDR1 is SGHTA and CDR2 is FQGNSA. The CDR3 spells CASSELGTSLQEQYF. As DNA, the CDR3 is TGTGCCAGCAGCGAACTCGGGACTAGTCTGCAAGAGCAGTACTTC.

V and J are TRBV19 and TRBJ2-7, with D tentatively TRBD1 or TRBD2 (5 bases each). The CDR3 contains 15 residues. The V and J ends lost 5 bases and 1 base respectively, with 15 bases between them. Germline V gene sequence: CDR1 LNHDA, CDR2 SQIVND (reference sequence). CDR3 sequence (DNA): TGTGCCAGTAGTGGGACGACCACGGGTTCCTACGAGCAGTACTTC. It is translated as CASSGTTTGSYEQYF.

This clonotype was counted a few times. V is TRBV5-1 and J is TRBJ1-1; weak D call: TRBD1 (5 bases). Germline V gene data show CDR1 as SGHRS and CDR2 as YFSETQ. The CDR3 loop spans 15 amino acids. V was pared by 0 bases and J by 1 base, with 10 bases between. CDR3 sequence reads: CASSLDGAGNTEAFF. The CDR3 DNA is TGCGCCAGCAGCTTGGATGGGGCGGGGAACACTGAAGCTTTCTTT.

V is TRBV20-1 and J is TRBJ1-4; D ambiguous. The ends were cut back, 4 bases at V and 8 bases at J, with 11 bases in the middle. The germline CDR1 and CDR2 sequences are DFQATT and SNEGSKA (reference sequence). The CDR3 has 12 amino acids. The CDR3 region is CSAKGGREKLFF. CDR3 in DNA: TGCAGTGCTAAGGGAGGAAGGGAAAAACTGTTTTTT.

V is TRBV20-1 and J is TRBJ2-3; TRBD2 agrees at 8 bases. The length of the CDR3 is 16 residues. V shed 3 bases, J shed 3 bases, and the junction held 11 bases outside the gene matches. The germline V gene encodes CDR1 DFQATT and CDR2 SNEGSKA (reference sequence). As DNA, the CDR3 is TGCAGTGCTAGTAAGCAAAGCGGGAGAAAAACAGATACGCAGTATTTT. This translates into CSASKQSGRKTDTQYF.

This clonotype appeared many times. The chain employs TRBV3-1 and TRBJ2-1, with 9 bases identical to TRBD2. This CDR3 spans 16 amino acids. CDR1 is LGHDT, CDR2 YNNKEL, per germline (reference sequence). The ends lost 1 base at V and 6 bases at J; junction bases unmatched: 7. CDR3 bases: TGTGCCAGCAGCCAAGCCGGCGGGAGGGCCGCCAATGAGCAGTTCTTC. Protein: CASSQAGGRAANEQFF.